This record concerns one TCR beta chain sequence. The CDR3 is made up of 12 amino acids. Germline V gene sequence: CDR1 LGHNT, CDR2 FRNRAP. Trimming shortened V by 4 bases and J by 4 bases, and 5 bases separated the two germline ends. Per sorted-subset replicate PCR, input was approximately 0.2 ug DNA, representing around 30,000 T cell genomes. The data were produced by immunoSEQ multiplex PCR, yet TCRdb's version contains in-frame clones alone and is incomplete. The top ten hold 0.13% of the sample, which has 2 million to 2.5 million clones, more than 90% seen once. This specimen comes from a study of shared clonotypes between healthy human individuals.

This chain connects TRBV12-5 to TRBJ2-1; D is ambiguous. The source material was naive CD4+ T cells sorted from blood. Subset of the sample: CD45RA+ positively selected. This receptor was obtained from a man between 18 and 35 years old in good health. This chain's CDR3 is CASGWSYNEQFF. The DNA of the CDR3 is TGTGCTAGTGGTTGGAGTTACAATGAGCAGTTCTTC.